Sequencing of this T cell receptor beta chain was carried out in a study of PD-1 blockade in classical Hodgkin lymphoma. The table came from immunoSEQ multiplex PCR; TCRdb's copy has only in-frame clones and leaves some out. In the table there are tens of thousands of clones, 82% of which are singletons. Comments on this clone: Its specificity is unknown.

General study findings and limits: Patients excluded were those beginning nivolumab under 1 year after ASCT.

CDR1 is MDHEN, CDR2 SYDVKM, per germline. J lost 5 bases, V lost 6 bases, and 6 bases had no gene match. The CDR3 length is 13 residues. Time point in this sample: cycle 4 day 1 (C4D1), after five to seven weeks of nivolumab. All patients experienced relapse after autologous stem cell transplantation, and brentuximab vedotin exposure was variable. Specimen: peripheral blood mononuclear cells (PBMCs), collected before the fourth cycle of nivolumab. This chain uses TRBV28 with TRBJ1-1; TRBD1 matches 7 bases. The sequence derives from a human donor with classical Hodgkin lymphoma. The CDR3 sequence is CASSLGQATEAFF. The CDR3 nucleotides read TGTGCCAGCAGCCTCGGACAGGCTACTGAAGCTTTCTTT.